These 13 T cell receptor beta chains share one sample of origin, sequenced in a study of blood T cells in healthy people across ages (dated by TCRdb to 2015 to 2017). The receptor library was made with 5' RACE. TCRdb names Illumina HiSeq 2500 as the instrument used. The second PCR ran for roughly 6 to 11 cycles and used a J-beta primer mix along with a sample-barcoded 5' primer. In-frame beta chains were kept once TCRdb had trimmed the public reads at Q25 with fastp and called clones with MiXCR. A single entry per CDR3 protein holds the most common genes and DNA from its merged rows. Within this sample are approximately 800,000 distinct CDR3 sequences, with 35% to 60% of them counted one time only. The top ten clonotypes cover roughly 18% of the sample. What was sequenced was blood. Every receptor here comes from a man older than 75 in good health.

This clonotype has just a few counts. This chain uses TRBV4-2 with TRBJ2-1, with TRBD2 matching 9 bases. J gave up 10 bases and V 2 bases, and 3 bases lay outside the gene matches. CDR3 length: 13 residues. Germline CDR1 LGHNA, CDR2 YNFKEQ. The CDR3 region has the DNA TGTGCCAGCAGCCAATCAACTAGCGGGGAGCAGTTCTTC. Translation: CASSQSTSGEQFF.

This sequence joins TRBV30 and TRBJ2-1; perhaps TRBD1 as D (6 bases). CDR1 and CDR2 (germline): GTSNPN, SVGIG (reference sequence). The CDR3 is made up of 12 amino acids. V dropped 2 bases and J dropped 6 bases, with 8 bases sitting between them. The CDR3 coding sequence is TGTGCCTGGAGTATACAGGGCAATGAGCAGTTCTTC. Translating it yields CAWSIQGNEQFF.

The V call is TRBV6-1, the J call TRBJ1-1, with no clear D. Germline V gene lookup returns CDR1 MNHNS and CDR2 SASEGT. This CDR3 has 13 residues. Trimming took off 6 bases at V and 3 bases at J, with 11 bases between the two ends. CDR3 protein: CASSLERDTEAFF. The DNA for the CDR3 is TGTGCCAGCAGCCTAGAAAGGGACACTGAAGCTTTCTTT.

The chain employs TRBV27 and TRBJ2-7; TRBD1 aligns across 9 bases. CDR1 and CDR2 from the germline V gene are MNHEY and SMNVEV (reference sequence). J gave up 0 bases and V 4 bases, and 7 bases lay outside the gene matches. CDR3 length: 16 residues. CDR3 coding DNA: TGTGCCAGCAGTTCCCACCTGACAGGGGGCTCCTACGAGCAGTACTTC. Amino acids: CASSSHLTGGSYEQYF.

In its sample, this clonotype was seen a few times. The chain combines TRBV10-3 with TRBJ2-5; D is unresolved. The CDR3 consists of 12 residues. V lost 3 bases to trimming and J lost 4 bases, with 6 bases between them. The germline CDR1 and CDR2 sequences are ENHRY and SYGVKD. CDR3 DNA sequence: TGTGCCATCAGTGAAACGCGAGAGACCCAGTACTTC. The encoded protein is CAISETRETQYF.

The J gene is TRBJ2-2, the V gene TRBV7-9; D not resolved. CDR3 length: 15 amino acids. Germline-derived CDR1 and CDR2 are SEHNR and FQNEAQ (reference sequence). The V end lost 5 bases, the J end lost 2 bases, and 12 bases lay between the germline ends. The CDR3 DNA reads TGTGCCAGCAGCATTGGACGGATAAACACCGGGGAGCTGTTTTTT. Its protein is CASSIGRINTGELFF.

The chain couples TRBV20-1 to TRBJ2-5, with no clear D. The DNA end lines up better with TRBJ2-7; the J call may be wrong. CDR1 and CDR2 (germline): DFQATT, SNEGSKA (reference sequence). CDR3 length equals 12 residues. This chain's CDR3 is CSAPLKAYEQYF. The CDR3 DNA reads as TGCAGTGCTCCCCTAAAGGCATACGAGCAGTACTTC.

This clonotype has a handful of counts. The rearrangement uses TRBV5-1 and TRBJ2-3, with no clear D. The ends were cut back, 0 bases at V and 5 bases at J, with 10 bases in the middle. Germline lookup yields CDR1 SGHRS and CDR2 YFSETQ. The CDR3 has 14 amino acids. CDR3 bases: TGCGCCAGCAGCTTGGAGTCCTGGCAAGATACGCAGTATTTT. It yields the protein CASSLESWQDTQYF.

The J gene is TRBJ2-7, the V gene TRBV6-6; TRBD2 aligns across 11 bases. Germline V gene lookup returns CDR1 MNHNY and CDR2 SVGAGI (reference sequence). The CDR3 covers 15 residues. The ends lost 6 bases at V and 1 base at J; junction bases unmatched: 5. The CDR3 DNA is TGTGCCAGCAGACCTCTAGCGGGAGGTTCCTACGAGCAGTACTTC. It specifies CASRPLAGGSYEQYF.

This rearrangement joins TRBV6-2 or TRBV6-3 to TRBJ2-3; D may be TRBD1 (6 bases). The V gene's germline CDR1 is MNHEY and CDR2 SVGEGT. Trimming stripped 8 bases from V and 2 bases from J, with 8 bases between. The CDR3 totals 12 residues. CDR3 loop: CASGDTTDTQYF. The CDR3 nucleotides are TGTGCCAGCGGGGACACCACAGATACGCAGTATTTT.

The chain carries TRBV2 and TRBJ2-3; 7 bases are shared with TRBD1. With V trimmed by 5 bases and J by 2 bases, 10 bases remained unmatched. Germline CDR1 SNHLY, CDR2 FYNNEI. This CDR3 region has 16 residues. DNA for the CDR3: TGTGCCAGCAGTCGACAGCCGGGACAGAACACAGATACGCAGTATTTT. This gives the protein CASSRQPGQNTDTQYF.

This sequence joins TRBV6-6 and TRBJ2-1; tentatively, D is TRBD1 or TRBD2 (5 bases each). Germline CDR1 reads MNHNY; CDR2 reads SVGAGI (reference sequence). V lost 0 bases, J lost 13 bases, and 16 bases lay in between. The length of the CDR3 is 14 residues. CDR3 in amino acids: CASSYSIGLGDQFF. The CDR3 DNA is TGTGCCAGCAGTTACTCGATCGGTCTGGGGGACCAGTTCTTC.

The chain employs TRBV30 and TRBJ1-5; D is unresolved. There are 15 residues in the CDR3. Per germline, CDR1 GTSNPN and CDR2 SVGIG (reference sequence). V gave up 2 bases and J gave up 1 base, with 12 bases separating them. CDR3: CAWSLTGGSNQPQHF. CDR3 in DNA: TGTGCCTGGAGTTTGACGGGTGGGAGCAATCAGCCCCAGCATTTT.